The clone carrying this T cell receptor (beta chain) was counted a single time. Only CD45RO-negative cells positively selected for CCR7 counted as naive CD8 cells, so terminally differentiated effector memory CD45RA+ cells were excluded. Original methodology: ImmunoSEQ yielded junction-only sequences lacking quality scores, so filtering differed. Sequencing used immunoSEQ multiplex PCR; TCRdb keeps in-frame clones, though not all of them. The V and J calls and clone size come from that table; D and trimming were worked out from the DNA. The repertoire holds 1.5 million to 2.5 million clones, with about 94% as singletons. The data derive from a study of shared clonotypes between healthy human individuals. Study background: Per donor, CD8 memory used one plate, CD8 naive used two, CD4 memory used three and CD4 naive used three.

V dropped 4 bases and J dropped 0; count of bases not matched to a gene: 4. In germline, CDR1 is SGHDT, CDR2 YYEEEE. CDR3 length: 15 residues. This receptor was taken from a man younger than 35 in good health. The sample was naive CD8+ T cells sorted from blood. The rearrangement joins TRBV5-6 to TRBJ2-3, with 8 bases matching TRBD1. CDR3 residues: CASSAGQVSTDTQYF. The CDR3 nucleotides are TGTGCCAGCAGCGCGGGACAGGTTAGCACAGATACGCAGTATTTT.